This T cell receptor (beta chain) was observed in a study of cytomegalovirus exposure and HLA in healthy donors. 13 Jbeta primers and 60 Vbeta primers were used for the PCR. Profiled with immunoSEQ multiplex PCR; TCRdb holds only in-frame clones, not every one. The sample yields around 160,000 clones, roughly 77% seen once. CDR3 size: 15 residues. The V gene lost 3 bases and the J gene lost 2 bases, with 12 bases spanning the gap. Germline V CDR1 and CDR2: ENHRY, SYGVKD. Note on this clone: No antigen is known for it.

Study-wide results and caveats: There was a cluster of highly shared sequence variants that was likely a sequencing artifact. High specificity and sensitivity for cytomegalovirus status were reported for the classifier.

Material: PBMCs. The receptor was derived from a male donor in good health and CMV-seronegative. The gene calls are TRBV10-3 and TRBJ2-3; D unresolved. This CDR3 is CAISEPQRSTDTQYF. CDR3 DNA: TGTGCCATCAGTGAACCTCAGAGGTCCACAGATACGCAGTATTTT.